What follows are 17 T cell receptor beta chains derived from one specimen sequenced in a study of T cell responses to AZD1222 COVID-19 vaccine. Assay used: immunoSEQ multiplex PCR; TCRdb lists only in-frame clones, some missing. Among 18,000 or so clones listed, roughly 89% were seen once. The starting material was peripheral blood, obtained 28 days after the second AZD1222 dose. The receptors stem from an adult who received the AZD1222 COVID-19 vaccine.

The table lists this clone with a count of one. The chain uses TRBV19 and TRBJ2-7; 9 bases line up with TRBD1. Germline V gives CDR1 LNHDA, CDR2 SQIVND (reference sequence). V dropped 8 bases and J dropped 2; count of bases not matched to a gene: 1. CDR3 length: 12 residues. The CDR3 DNA reads as TGTGCCAGTGGACAGGGGACCTACGAGCAGTACTTC. It encodes CASGQGTYEQYF. Full variable domain (missing parts from reference TRBV19 and TRBJ2-7): DGGITQSPKYLFRKEGQNVTLSCEQNLNHDAMYWYRQDPGQGLRLIYYSQIVNDFQKGDIAEGYSVSREKKESFPLTVTSAQKNPTAFYLCASGQGTYEQYFGPGTRLTVT.

The chain joins TRBV5-1 to TRBJ2-3, with 10 positions matching TRBD2. Germline loops: CDR1 SGHRS, CDR2 YFSETQ. Trimming took 0 bases from V and 5 from J; bases not matched to a gene: 6. CDR3 length: 16 amino acids. The CDR3 region is CASSLGLAGSVDTQYF. CDR3 nucleotides: TGCGCCAGCAGCTTGGGACTAGCGGGTAGTGTAGATACGCAGTATTTT.

V and J are TRBV5-1 and TRBJ2-1; 12 nucleotides agree with TRBD2. V was pared by 0 bases and J by 1 base, with 2 bases of the junction left unmatched. This CDR3 is 17 amino acids long. The germline gives CDR1 SGHRS, CDR2 YFSETQ. CDR3 residues: CASSLGLAGESYNEQFF. The CDR3, as DNA: TGCGCCAGCAGCTTGGGACTAGCGGGAGAATCCTACAATGAGCAGTTCTTC.

A few counts support this clone. The chain links TRBV7-9 to TRBJ2-1, with 7 positions matching TRBD2. The ends lost 3 bases at V and 1 base at J; junction bases unmatched: 6. This CDR3 has 16 amino acids. Germline V gives CDR1 SEHNR, CDR2 FQNEAQ (reference sequence). CDR3 DNA: TGTGCCAGCAGCTTCGCGGGAGACCTGTCCTACAATGAGCAGTTCTTC. Translating it yields CASSFAGDLSYNEQFF.

This sequence joins TRBV3-1 (or the pseudogene TRBV3-2) and TRBJ2-5; 9 bases align to TRBD2. The V and J ends lost 0 bases and 2 bases, in that order; junction bases with no gene match: 10. The CDR3 consists of 18 residues. Per the germline V gene, CDR1 is LGHDT and CDR2 is YNNKEL (reference sequence). DNA of the CDR3: TGTGCCAGCAGCCAAGACATTGGCCTAGCGGGGCTACAAGAGACCCAGTACTTC. Protein product: CASSQDIGLAGLQETQYF.

V and J are TRBV6-2 or TRBV6-3 and TRBJ1-1, with 10 bases lining up with TRBD1. Losses at the gene ends were 6 bases for V and 3 bases for J; bases not matched to a gene: 7. From germline, CDR1 is MNHEY and CDR2 SVGEGT. This CDR3 spans 15 amino acids. The CDR3 DNA sequence: TGTGCCAGCAGCCGAACCGGACAGGGGGACACTGAAGCTTTCTTT. Its protein is CASSRTGQGDTEAFF.

The chain couples TRBV3-1 (or the pseudogene TRBV3-2) to TRBJ1-1; no definite D call. The CDR3 totals 14 residues. The germline V gene has CDR1 LGHDT and CDR2 YNNKEL (reference sequence). V was cut by 0 bases and J by 4 bases, with 9 bases left in between. CDR3 nucleotides: TGTGCCAGCAGCCAAGACCTTGTCGGCACTGAAGCTTTCTTT. Translated: CASSQDLVGTEAFF.

The CDR3 reads CSVRASSNTGELFF. The DNA of the CDR3 is TGCAGCGTCCGGGCCAGCTCGAACACCGGGGAGCTGTTTTTT. This sequence joins TRBV29-1 and TRBJ2-2, with D uncertain. CDR3 length equals 14 residues. The V end lost 6 bases, the J end lost 0 bases, and 11 bases lay between the germline ends. Germline V gene data show CDR1 as SQVTM and CDR2 as ANQGSEA.

The chain employs TRBV7-3 and TRBJ2-2, with 7 nucleotides matching TRBD2. The CDR3 length is 15 residues. After removal of 6 bases from V and 0 bases from J, the junction contained 4 bases not matched to a gene. Germline CDR1 and CDR2: SGHTA and FQGTGA. The CDR3 sequence is CASSRSGANTGELFF. The CDR3 coding sequence is TGTGCCAGCAGTCGAAGCGGGGCGAACACCGGGGAGCTGTTTTTT.

This clone has only one observation. The chain uses TRBV12-5 and TRBJ2-5; no reliable D call. V was pared by 4 bases and J by 3 bases, with 3 bases between. The CDR3 runs to 11 residues. Germline CDR1 and CDR2: LGHNT and FRNRAP. CDR3 in DNA: TGTGCTAGTGGTTCGGAAGAGACCCAGTACTTC. Its protein is CASGSEETQYF.

The V and J genes are TRBV2 and TRBJ2-1, with D perhaps TRBD1 (6 bases). V was pared by 10 bases and J by 0 bases, with 10 bases between. CDR1 is SNHLY and CDR2 is FYNNEI in the germline V gene. The CDR3 sequence is 13 residues long. The CDR3 bases are TGTGCCACCGACAGGAGCTCCTACAATGAGCAGTTCTTC. Residues: CATDRSSYNEQFF.

In this sample, this clone turned up once. The chain employs TRBV19 and TRBJ1-1; no clear D gene. V was trimmed by 5 bases and J by 6 bases, leaving 13 bases between them. This CDR3 spans 13 amino acids. Looked up from germline, CDR1 is LNHDA and CDR2 is SQIVND (reference sequence). The CDR3 here is CASSPNSWAEAFF. The CDR3 nucleotides are TGTGCCAGTAGTCCCAACTCCTGGGCTGAAGCTTTCTTT.

The chain recombines TRBV28 with TRBJ1-2; D not resolved. V was shortened by 2 bases and J by 4 bases, with 5 bases between the two germline ends. This CDR3 region has 12 residues. Looked up from germline, CDR1 is MDHEN and CDR2 is SYDVKM. The CDR3 loop is CASSLNSYGYTF. The DNA for the CDR3 is TGTGCCAGCAGTTTAAACAGCTATGGCTACACCTTC.

This sequence joins TRBV6-5 and TRBJ1-5; D gene ambiguous. The germline V and J ends were trimmed by 7 bases and 4 bases, with 14 bases remaining between them. Germline V gene lookup returns CDR1 MNHEY and CDR2 SVGAGI. The CDR3 is 14 amino acids. The CDR3 nucleotides are TGTGCCAGCACTCACCCCGACGGGAATCAGCCCCAGCATTTT. This gives the protein CASTHPDGNQPQHF.

The chain is built from TRBV11-3 and TRBJ2-3; D gene unclear. Germline V gene lookup returns CDR1 SGHNT and CDR2 YENEEA. Trimming took 2 bases from V and 0 from J, leaving 9 bases between them. The CDR3 sequence is 15 residues long. CDR3 bases: TGTGCCAGCAGCTTACTTCCGGGTAGCACAGATACGCAGTATTTT. Encoded protein: CASSLLPGSTDTQYF.

This chain uses TRBV12-3 or TRBV12-4 with TRBJ1-1, with a tentative D call TRBD1 (5 bases). This CDR3 region has 13 residues. V was trimmed by 5 bases and J by 5 bases, leaving 12 bases between them. The DNA of the CDR3 is TGTGCCAGCAGTATGGCGACAGCTACTGAAGCTTTCTTT. Amino acids: CASSMATATEAFF.

This clone was seen a single time. This sequence joins TRBV2 and TRBJ2-3; 8 nucleotides align to TRBD2. The CDR3 loop spans 15 amino acids. Germline CDR1 SNHLY, CDR2 FYNNEI. Trimming cost V 6 bases and J 0 bases; bases outside gene matches: 5. This CDR3 is CASSGTSQSTDTQYF. CDR3 DNA: TGTGCCAGCAGCGGGACTAGTCAAAGCACAGATACGCAGTATTTT.